This T cell receptor beta chain was recorded in a study of cytomegalovirus exposure and HLA in healthy donors. Looking at the study overall: An analysis done earlier identified almost 120 million unique TCR beta sequences from roughly 190 million T cells.

The PCR employed 60 Vbeta primers together with 13 Jbeta primers. Some clones are missing from TCRdb's copy, which holds only in-frame ones; the method was immunoSEQ multiplex PCR. The data show about 160,000 clones, about three quarters seen once. This CDR3 region has 13 residues. V lost 6 bases to trimming and J lost 7 bases; unmatched junction nucleotides: 4. Germline CDR1 and CDR2: SNHLY and FYNNEI. The study, taken as a whole, reports: On later analysis, the bulk of CMV-associated TCR beta chains appeared to be HLA-restricted. Available immune exposure information covered CMV serostatus only. High sensitivity and specificity were reportedly achieved when the classifier diagnosed cytomegalovirus status.

On this clone itself: The antigen is unknown. The identical CDR3 is also encoded by other nucleotide sequences in the sample.

The chain uses TRBV2 and TRBJ1-5; 9 positions agree with TRBD1. The sample comprised PBMCs. The origin of this receptor is a woman aged 30 to 39 in good health and CMV-seronegative. CDR3 nucleotides: TGTGCCAGCAGCGACAGGGGGAACCAGCCCCAGCATTTT. Its translation: CASSDRGNQPQHF.